A selection of T cell receptor beta chains follows, all from one sample in a study of type 1 and type 2 diabetes patients. TCRdb reprocessed the multiplex PCR reads with MiXCR, giving one entry per CDR3 protein. The table lists about 270,000 distinct CDR3 sequences, roughly 48% of them singletons. Sequencing was performed on peripheral blood mononuclear cells (PBMCs). These receptors originate from a man in his late teens or twenties with type 2 diabetes. The CDR3 runs from the conserved cysteine through the conserved F or W. D genes are given only for firm matches. Clone size is not always given. Where it is, it says once, few, many or a class for expanded clones.

TGTGCCACCAGCAGAGAGAGGACAGTGACCTACGAGCAGTACTTC	CATSRERTVTYEQYF	many	TRBV15	TRBJ2-7	-
TGTGCCAGCAGCCGGACAGCGGACAATGAGCAGTTCTTC	CASSRTADNEQFF	-	TRBV7-2	TRBJ2-1	-
TGTGCCAGCAGTGTTCCGGGATCCGGAAACACCATATATTTT	CASSVPGSGNTIYF	-	TRBV25-1	TRBJ1-3	-
TGTGCCAGTAGTATAGAATCAGAACCCTACAATGAGCAGTTCTTC	CASSIESEPYNEQFF	few	TRBV19	TRBJ2-1	-
TGTGCCAGCAGTTTACGGAGACCGGGACTAGCGGGGGGGCAAGGGCAGTACTTC	CASSLRRPGLAGGQGQYF	-	TRBV10-3	TRBJ2-7	TRBD2
TGTGCCAGCAGCAAAGGAGGGGTGGGAGGGGCCAACGTCCTGACTTTC	CASSKGGVGGANVLTF	once	TRBV7-2	TRBJ2-6	-
TGTGCCAGCAGTTACTCGTCATCTGGGTTGAATGGCTACACCTTC	CASSYSSSGLNGYTF	-	TRBV6-5	TRBJ1-2	-
TGTGCCAGCAGTTATACTGCCGAGGGTGGCTACACCTTC	CASSYTAEGGYTF	-	TRBV6-5	TRBJ1-2	-
TGTGCCAGCAGTAGCAGGCTTGCCCCCTACGAGCAGTACTTC	CASSSRLAPYEQYF	many	TRBV2	TRBJ2-7	-
TGCGCCAGTAATGGAGGAACGGAAGATACGCAGTATTTT	CASNGGTEDTQYF	-	TRBV10-1	TRBJ2-3	-
TGTGCCAGTGCCTTGGGGGAGACCCAGTACTTC	CASALGETQYF	many	TRBV19	TRBJ2-5	-
TGTGCCAGCAGTAGTAGACAGGTCAATTCACCCCTCCACTTT	CASSSRQVNSPLHF	-	TRBV28	TRBJ1-6	-
TGTGCCAGCAGTTTATCAGCAGTCTATGGCTACACCTTC	CASSLSAVYGYTF	-	TRBV27	TRBJ1-2	-
TGCGCCAGCAGCCAAATGCAGGGAGCCACTAAAGCTTTCTTT	CASSQMQGATKAFF	-	TRBV4-3	TRBJ1-1	-
TGTGCCAGCAGCCCAGGACTAGCGGGGCGACAGGAGCAGTTCTTC	CASSPGLAGRQEQFF	-	TRBV5-6	TRBJ2-1	TRBD2
TGTGCCAGTCGGGCTCACTACAATGAGCAGTTCTTC	CASRAHYNEQFF	few	TRBV19	TRBJ2-1	-
TGTGCCAGCAGTTCCAGGGAATACGAGCAGTACTTC	CASSSREYEQYF	few	TRBV28	TRBJ2-7	-
TGCGCCAGCAGCTCGGACCGGGAGATCGACACTGAAGCTTTCTTT	CASSSDREIDTEAFF	once	TRBV5-1	TRBJ1-1	-
TGTGCCAGCAGCCGGTCCCTGGGCGGGAGTTCCTACGAGCAGTACTTC	CASSRSLGGSSYEQYF	few	TRBV14	TRBJ2-7	TRBD2
TGTGCCAGCAGCTCCAGCGGGATGGGGGCAGATACGCAGTATTTT	CASSSSGMGADTQYF	-	TRBV7-9	TRBJ2-3	TRBD2
TGTGCCAGCAGAGACGACGCTGACCAAAGCGAGACCCAGTACTTC	CASRDDADQSETQYF	many	TRBV2	TRBJ2-5	-
TGTGCCAGCCAACAGGGACAGGGGGACAATGAGCAGTTCTTC	CASQQGQGDNEQFF	-	TRBV13	TRBJ2-1	TRBD1
TGTGCCAGCAGTTTTAGTCCATACACTGAAGCTTTCTTT	CASSFSPYTEAFF	once	TRBV28	TRBJ1-1	-
TGTGCCAGCAGTCGGTCAGGGGGCCTCACTGAAGCTTTCTTT	CASSRSGGLTEAFF	many	TRBV2	TRBJ1-1	TRBD1
TGCGCCAGCAGCCCCGGGACTAGCGGGATCCTCGTAGGGGAGACCCAGTACTTC	CASSPGTSGILVGETQYF	once	TRBV5-1	TRBJ2-5	TRBD2
TGCGCCAGCAGCCAAGATAACACCTTCACCGGGGAGCTGTTTTTT	CASSQDNTFTGELFF	-	TRBV4-3	TRBJ2-2	-
TGTGCCAGCACTGATAGCCGAGGGGCTAGAAAGTTCTTC	CASTDSRGARKFF	-	TRBV2	TRBJ2-1	-
TGTGCCAGCGGCAATGCCCGGGGGAGTGAGCAGTACTTT	CASGNARGSEQYF	-	TRBV2	TRBJ1-1	-
TGTGCCAGCAGCTTATTTCCTAGCGGACAAGAGACCCAGTACTTC	CASSLFPSGQETQYF	-	TRBV7-3	TRBJ2-5	TRBD2